Below are 7 T cell receptor beta chains sequenced from a single sample in a study of blood T cell repertoires in COVID-19. The assay was immunoSEQ multiplex PCR, and TCRdb's table has in-frame clones only and misses some. The sample comprises about 200,000 clones, over 85% of which are singletons, and 4% rests with the top ten. Source material: PBMCs or T cells enriched from blood (not recorded which). These receptor sequences come from a woman in her twenties or thirties with acute COVID-19.

The rearrangement joins TRBV7-2 to TRBJ2-1; possible D gene TRBD1, 6 bases. CDR1 and CDR2 from the germline V gene are SGHTA and FQGNSA. Between the trimmed V and J ends, which lost 5 bases and 0 bases, there was a span of 17 bases. The CDR3 loop spans 17 amino acids. The DNA for the CDR3 is TGTGCCAGCAGCCAAGCAGGGGCCCCCTTCTCCTACAATGAGCAGTTCTTC. This sequence encodes CASSQAGAPFSYNEQFF.

The chain is built from TRBV19 and TRBJ1-2; 7 bases are a match to TRBD1. V shed 6 bases and J 0 bases; nucleotides not matched to a gene: 7. Germline CDR1 LNHDA, CDR2 SQIVND (reference sequence). This CDR3 has 15 amino acids. DNA of the CDR3: TGTGCCAGTAGCCCCGGGACAGATACTAACTATGGCTACACCTTC. It is translated as CASSPGTDTNYGYTF.

The V and J genes are TRBV27 and TRBJ2-7; TRBD1 matches at 9 bases. There are 15 residues in the CDR3. The germline V gene has CDR1 MNHEY and CDR2 SMNVEV (reference sequence). V trimming: 6 bases; J trimming: 6 bases; junction bases outside the gene matches: 12. CDR3 DNA: TGTGCCAGCAGCCCTATCGGGACAGGGTTGACCGAGCAGTACTTC. It specifies CASSPIGTGLTEQYF.

The chain is built from TRBV19 and TRBJ2-5; no definite D call. This CDR3 comprises 13 residues. CDR1 and CDR2 (germline): LNHDA, SQIVND (reference sequence). V shed 4 bases and J shed 1 base, with 7 bases lying between them. Here the CDR3 reads CASSTPVQETQYF. Here the CDR3 DNA reads TGTGCCAGTAGTACGCCAGTCCAAGAGACCCAGTACTTC.

The chain couples TRBV9 to TRBJ2-3, with 7 bases that match TRBD1. V dropped 4 bases and J dropped 2; count of bases not matched to a gene: 10. Germline CDR1 and CDR2: SGDLS and YYNGEE. The CDR3 has 16 amino acids. CDR3 loop: CASSPGDRLSTDTQYF. The CDR3 nucleotides are TGTGCCAGCAGCCCAGGGGACAGACTGTCCACAGATACGCAGTATTTT.

The CDR3 is CASSLEGQGNGYTF. The CDR3 bases are TGCGCCAGCAGCTTGGAGGGACAGGGGAATGGCTACACCTTC. This chain uses TRBV5-1 with TRBJ1-2; TRBD1 aligns across 10 bases. Losses at the gene ends were 0 bases for V and 6 bases for J; bases not matched to a gene: 2. The CDR3 spans 14 residues. Germline CDR1 SGHRS, CDR2 YFSETQ. The full variable domain, rest sourced from reference TRBV5-1 and TRBJ1-2, is KAGVTQTPRYLIKTRGQQVTLSCSPISGHRSVSWYQQTPGQGLQFLFEYFSETQRNKGNFPGRFSGRQFSNSRSEMNVSTLELGDSALYLCASSLEGQGNGYTFGSGTRLTVV.

The chain couples TRBV10-3 to TRBJ2-7, with TRBD1 matching over 9 bases. V was clipped by 9 bases and J by 5 bases; unmatched bases: 11. Looked up from germline, CDR1 is ENHRY and CDR2 is SYGVKD. This CDR3 is built from 14 residues. This CDR3 is CAIKERDRVDEQYF. The CDR3, as DNA: TGTGCCATAAAAGAAAGGGACAGGGTGGACGAGCAGTACTTC.